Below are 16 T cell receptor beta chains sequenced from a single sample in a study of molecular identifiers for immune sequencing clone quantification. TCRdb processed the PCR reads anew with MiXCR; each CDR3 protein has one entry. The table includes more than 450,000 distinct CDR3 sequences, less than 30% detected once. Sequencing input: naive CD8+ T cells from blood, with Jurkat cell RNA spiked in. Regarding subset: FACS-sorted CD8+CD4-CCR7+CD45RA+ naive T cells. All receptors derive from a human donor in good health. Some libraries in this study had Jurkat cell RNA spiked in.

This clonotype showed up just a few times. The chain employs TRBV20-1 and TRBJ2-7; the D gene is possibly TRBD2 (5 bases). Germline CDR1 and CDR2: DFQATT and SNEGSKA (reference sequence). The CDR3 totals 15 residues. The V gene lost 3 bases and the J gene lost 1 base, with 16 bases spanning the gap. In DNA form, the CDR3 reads TGCAGTGCTAGTTTTTGGACGGAGGATTCCTACGAGCAGTACTTC. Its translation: CSASFWTEDSYEQYF.

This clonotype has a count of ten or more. The CDR3 sequence is CASSAGLARSTDTQYF. As DNA, the CDR3 is TGTGCCAGCAGCGCCGGACTAGCGCGCAGCACAGATACGCAGTATTTT. The V call is TRBV7-6, the J call TRBJ2-3; 9 bases map to TRBD2. Trimming removed 5 bases from V and 0 bases from J; junction bases left unmatched: 6. CDR3 length equals 16 residues. Germline CDR1 SGHVS, CDR2 FNYEAQ.

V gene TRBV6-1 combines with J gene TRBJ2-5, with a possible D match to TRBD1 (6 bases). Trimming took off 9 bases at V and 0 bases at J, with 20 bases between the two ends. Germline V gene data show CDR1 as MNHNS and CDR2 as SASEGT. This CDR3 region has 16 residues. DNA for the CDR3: TGTGCCAGTCTGACAGGCGCCCACGCGTACCAAGAGACCCAGTACTTC. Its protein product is CASLTGAHAYQETQYF.

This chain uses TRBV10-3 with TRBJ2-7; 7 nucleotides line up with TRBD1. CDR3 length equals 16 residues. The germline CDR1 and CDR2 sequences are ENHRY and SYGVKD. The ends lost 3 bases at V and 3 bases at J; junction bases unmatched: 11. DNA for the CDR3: TGTGCCATCAGTGACCAGGTGAGGGACAGAGTCTACGAGCAGTACTTC. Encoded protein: CAISDQVRDRVYEQYF.

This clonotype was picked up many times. DNA of the CDR3: TGTGCCAGCAGTGAAGAGGGCCGATGGAATGGCTACACCTTC. Translation: CASSEEGRWNGYTF. The rearrangement uses TRBV2 and TRBJ1-2; D is ambiguous. Per germline, CDR1 SNHLY and CDR2 FYNNEI. The CDR3 has 14 amino acids. V was trimmed by 1 base and J by 6 bases, leaving 12 bases between them.

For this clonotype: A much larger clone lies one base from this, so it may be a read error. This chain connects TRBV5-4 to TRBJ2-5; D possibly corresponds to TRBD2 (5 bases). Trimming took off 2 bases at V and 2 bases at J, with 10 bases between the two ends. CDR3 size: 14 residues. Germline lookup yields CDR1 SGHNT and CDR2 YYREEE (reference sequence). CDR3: CASSFKDSQETQYF. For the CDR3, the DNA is TGTGCCAGCAGCTTTAAGGACTCACAAGAGACCCAGTACTTC.

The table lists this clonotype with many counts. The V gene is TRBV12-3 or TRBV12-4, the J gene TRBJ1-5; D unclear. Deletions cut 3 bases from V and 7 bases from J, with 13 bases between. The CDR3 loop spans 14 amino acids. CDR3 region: CASSFVGGNQPQHF. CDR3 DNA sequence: TGTGCCAGCAGTTTCGTTGGAGGGAACCAGCCCCAGCATTTT.

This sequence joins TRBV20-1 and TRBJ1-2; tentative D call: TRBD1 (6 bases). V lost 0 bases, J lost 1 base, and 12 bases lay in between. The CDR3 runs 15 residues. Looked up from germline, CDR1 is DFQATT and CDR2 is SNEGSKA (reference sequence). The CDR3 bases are TGCAGTGCTAGAGATGAGAGGGGGATTAACTATGGCTACACCTTC. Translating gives CSARDERGINYGYTF.

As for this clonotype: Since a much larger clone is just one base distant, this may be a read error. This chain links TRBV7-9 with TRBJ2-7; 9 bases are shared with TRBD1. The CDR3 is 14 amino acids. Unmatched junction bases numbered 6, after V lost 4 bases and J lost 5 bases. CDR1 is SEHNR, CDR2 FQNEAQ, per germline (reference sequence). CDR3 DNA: TGTGCCAGCAGCTCCGGACAGGGGATGGACGAGCAGTACTTC. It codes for CASSSGQGMDEQYF.

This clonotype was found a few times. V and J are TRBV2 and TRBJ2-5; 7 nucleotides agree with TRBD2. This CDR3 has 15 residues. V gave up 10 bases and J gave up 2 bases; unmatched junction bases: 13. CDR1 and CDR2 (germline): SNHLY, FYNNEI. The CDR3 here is CATNQGLVAQETQYF. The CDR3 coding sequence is TGTGCCACAAACCAAGGACTAGTCGCACAAGAGACCCAGTACTTC.

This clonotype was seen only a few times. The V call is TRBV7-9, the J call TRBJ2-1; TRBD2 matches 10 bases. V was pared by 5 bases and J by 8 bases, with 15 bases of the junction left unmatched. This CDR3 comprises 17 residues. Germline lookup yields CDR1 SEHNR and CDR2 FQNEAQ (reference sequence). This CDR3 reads CASSAYSSGSVFDEQFF. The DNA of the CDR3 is TGTGCCAGCAGCGCCTACTCTAGCGGGAGTGTTTTCGATGAGCAGTTCTTC.

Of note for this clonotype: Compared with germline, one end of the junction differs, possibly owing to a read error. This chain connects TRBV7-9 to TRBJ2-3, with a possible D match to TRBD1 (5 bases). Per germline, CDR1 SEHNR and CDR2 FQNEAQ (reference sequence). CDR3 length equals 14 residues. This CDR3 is CASSDSRPGDAQYF. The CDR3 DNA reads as TGTGCCAGCAGCGACAGCCGACCCGGAGATGCGCAGTATTTT.

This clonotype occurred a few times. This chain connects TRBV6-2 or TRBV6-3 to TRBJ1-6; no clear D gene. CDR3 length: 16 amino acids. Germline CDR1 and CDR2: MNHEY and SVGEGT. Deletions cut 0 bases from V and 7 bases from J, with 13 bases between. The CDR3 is CASSYSRSVSNSPLHF. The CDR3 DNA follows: TGTGCCAGCAGTTACTCGAGGTCGGTTTCGAATTCACCCCTCCACTTT.

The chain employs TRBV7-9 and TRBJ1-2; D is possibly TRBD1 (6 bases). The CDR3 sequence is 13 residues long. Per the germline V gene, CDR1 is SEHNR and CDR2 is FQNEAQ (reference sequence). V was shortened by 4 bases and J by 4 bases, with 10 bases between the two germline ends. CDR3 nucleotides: TGTGCCAGCAGCTCTGAGGGGGGCTATGGCTACACCTTC. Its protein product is CASSSEGGYGYTF. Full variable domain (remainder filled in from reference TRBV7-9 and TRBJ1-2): DTGVSQNPRHKITKRGQNVTFRCDPISEHNRLYWYRQTLGQGPEFLTYFQNEAQLEKSRLLSDRFSAERPKGSFSTLEIQRTEQGDSAMYLCASSSEGGYGYTFGSGTRLTVV.

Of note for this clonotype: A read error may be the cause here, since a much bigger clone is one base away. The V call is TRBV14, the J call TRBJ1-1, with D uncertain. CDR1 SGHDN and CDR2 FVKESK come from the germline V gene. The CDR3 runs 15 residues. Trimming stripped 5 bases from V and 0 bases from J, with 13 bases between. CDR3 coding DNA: TGTGCCAGCAGCTGGACGGAGGATTTGAACACTGAAGCTTTCTTT. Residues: CASSWTEDLNTEAFF.

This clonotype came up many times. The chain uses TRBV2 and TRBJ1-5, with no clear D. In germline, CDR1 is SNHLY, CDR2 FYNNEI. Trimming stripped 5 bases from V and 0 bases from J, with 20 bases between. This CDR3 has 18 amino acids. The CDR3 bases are TGTGCCAGCAGTACCACCTTGTTGGGCACTGATAGCAATCAGCCCCAGCATTTT. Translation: CASSTTLLGTDSNQPQHF. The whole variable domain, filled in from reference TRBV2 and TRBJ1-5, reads EPEVTQTPSHQVTQMGQEVILRCVPISNHLYFYWYRQILGQKVEFLVSFYNNEISEKSEIFDDQFSVERPDGSNFTLKIRSTKLEDSAMYFCASSTTLLGTDSNQPQHFGDGTRLSIL.